The present T cell receptor beta chain was sequenced within a study of regulatory T cells. This clone appeared once. Trimming took 3 bases from V and 5 from J; bases not matched to a gene: 15. Germline V gives CDR1 SGHDT, CDR2 YYEEEE. The CDR3 consists of 17 residues. Amplification used 52 TRBV primers and 13 TRBJ primers. Libraries were prepared by immunoSEQ multiplex PCR; TCRdb keeps only in-frame clonotypes and omits some of them. The sample lists 15,000 to 20,000 clones; roughly 90% were seen once. Specimen: CD8+ T cells sorted from blood. The receptor comes from a person aged 18-30 years with CD3G deficiency. The gene calls are TRBV5-6 and TRBJ2-5; 8 bases match TRBD2. The CDR3 reads CASSSRDSWTSWETQYF. CDR3 nucleotide sequence: TGTGCCAGCAGCTCCCGCGACTCATGGACTAGCTGGGAGACCCAGTACTTC.